The clone carrying this T cell receptor beta chain was recorded once. These data belong to a study of glioma-infiltrating T cells after dendritic cell vaccination. The V gene's germline CDR1 is SGHRS and CDR2 YFSETQ. This CDR3 is built from 15 residues. Trimming shortened V by 3 bases and J by 1 base, and 13 bases separated the two germline ends. Method: immunoSEQ multiplex PCR; TCRdb's copy keeps in-frame clones and lacks some. The sample contains 30,000 to 40,000 clones, 70% to 85% of which appear only once. Sequenced here: blood, sampled before dendritic cell vaccination. The receptor comes from a human donor with glioblastoma. V and J are TRBV5-1 and TRBJ2-5; tentatively, D is TRBD1 (6 bases). The CDR3, as DNA: TGCGCCAGCAGCTCCCCAGGGGTCCTCCAAGAGACCCAGTACTTC. Protein: CASSSPGVLQETQYF.